This entry lists 4 T cell receptor beta chains sequenced from one sample in a study of blood T cell repertoires in COVID-19. Data came from immunoSEQ multiplex PCR; TCRdb stores just in-frame clones and leaves some out. Altogether approximately 440,000 clones are present, roughly 91% being singletons, with the ten largest covering 0.6% to 0.7%. The sample comprised PBMCs or T cells enriched from blood (not recorded which). These receptors came from a man aged 18 to 29 who had recovered from COVID-19.

This clone was counted a single time. The genes are TRBV9 and TRBJ2-7, with 7 bases lining up with TRBD1. Germline CDR1 is SGDLS and CDR2 is YYNGEE. V was clipped by 4 bases and J by 2 bases; unmatched bases: 6. CDR3 size: 14 residues. In DNA form, the CDR3 reads TGTGCCAGCAGCCCAGCTGGGACAGCCTACGAGCAGTACTTC. Encoded protein: CASSPAGTAYEQYF.

The chain couples TRBV11-3 to TRBJ2-1, with D perhaps TRBD2 (6 bases). CDR3 length equals 14 residues. The V gene lost 3 bases and the J gene lost 4 bases, with 10 bases spanning the gap. CDR1 and CDR2 from the germline V gene are SGHNT and YENEEA. The CDR3 coding sequence is TGTGCCAGCAGCTTGAGAAGCGGGTACAATGAGCAGTTCTTC. As protein: CASSLRSGYNEQFF.

The rearrangement uses TRBV11-1 and TRBJ2-3; 9 bases line up with TRBD1. There are 15 residues in the CDR3. Germline lookup yields CDR1 SGHAT and CDR2 FQDESV (reference sequence). V lost 5 bases to trimming and J lost 4 bases; unmatched junction nucleotides: 7. This CDR3 reads CASSHGDRESDTQYF. The CDR3 bases are TGTGCCAGCAGCCACGGGGACAGGGAATCAGATACGCAGTATTTT.

This clone was seen a handful of times. V gene TRBV30 combines with J gene TRBJ1-6, with D tentatively TRBD1 (5 bases). The V end was cut by 0 bases, the J end by 9 bases, with 18 bases between. Germline V gives CDR1 GTSNPN, CDR2 SVGIG (reference sequence). The CDR3 spans 16 residues. The CDR3 DNA reads as TGTGCCTGGAGTGTGCGCTACGGGGGGAAAAGTTCACCCCTCCACTTT. Its translation: CAWSVRYGGKSSPLHF.